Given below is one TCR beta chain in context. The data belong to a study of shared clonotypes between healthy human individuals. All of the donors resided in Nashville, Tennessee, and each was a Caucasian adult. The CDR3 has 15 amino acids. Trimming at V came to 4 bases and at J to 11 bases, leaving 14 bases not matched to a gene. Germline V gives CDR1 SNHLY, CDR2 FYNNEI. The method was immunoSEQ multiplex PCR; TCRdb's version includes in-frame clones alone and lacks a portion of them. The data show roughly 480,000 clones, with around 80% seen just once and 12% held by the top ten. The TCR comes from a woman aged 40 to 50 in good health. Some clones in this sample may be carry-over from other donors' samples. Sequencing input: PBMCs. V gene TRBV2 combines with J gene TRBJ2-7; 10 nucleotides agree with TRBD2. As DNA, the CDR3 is TGTGCCAGCAGTGGAGGGAGGGCTAGCGGGAGTGAGAAGTACTTC. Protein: CASSGGRASGSEKYF. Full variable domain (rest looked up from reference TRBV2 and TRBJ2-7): EPEVTQTPSHQVTQMGQEVILRCVPISNHLYFYWYRQILGQKVEFLVSFYNNEISEKSEIFDDQFSVERPDGSNFTLKIRSTKLEDSAMYFCASSGGRASGSEKYFGPGTRLTVT.